The rows below give T cell receptor beta chains drawn from one sample of a study of cytomegalovirus exposure and HLA in healthy donors. The method was immunoSEQ multiplex PCR; TCRdb's version includes in-frame clones alone and lacks a portion of them. Of about 180,000 clones listed, about 89% are singletons. The sequenced material came from PBMCs. These TCRs come from a young man in good health and CMV-seropositive. Both conserved end residues are part of each CDR3. D genes are given only for firm matches. Not every row has a clone size; where given, it reads once, few, many or a size class.

j_gene,abundance,d_gene,v_gene,CDR3aa,CDR3nt
TRBJ2-7,NA,NA,TRBV9,CASSALDGEYDEQYF,TGTGCCAGCAGCGCGCTTGACGGGGAGTATGACGAGCAGTACTTC
TRBJ2-1,NA,TRBD2,TRBV5-1,CASSLPGLAGYNEQFF,TGCGCCAGCAGCTTACCCGGGCTAGCGGGGTACAATGAGCAGTTCTTC
TRBJ1-4,once,NA,TRBV19,CASSHQGATNEKLFF,TGTGCCAGTAGTCACCAGGGCGCAACTAATGAAAAACTGTTTTTT
TRBJ1-1,few,NA,TRBV4-3,CASSRGTQGEAFF,TGCGCCAGCAGCCGAGGGACGCAGGGGGAAGCTTTCTTT
TRBJ2-3,NA,NA,TRBV29-1,CSVLEGFHTDTQYF,TGCAGCGTCCTCGAGGGCTTTCACACAGATACGCAGTATTTT
TRBJ2-1,NA,TRBD2,TRBV4-2,CASRPNSGGPYNEQFF,TGTGCCAGCAGACCTAATAGCGGGGGGCCTTACAATGAGCAGTTCTTC
TRBJ1-3,NA,TRBD1,TRBV7-2,CASSLGDRGRLENTIYF,TGTGCCAGCAGCTTAGGTGACAGGGGGCGCTTGGAAAACACCATATATTTT
TRBJ2-1,NA,NA,TRBV19,CASSIGGSEQFF,TGTGCCAGTAGTATAGGGGGCAGCGAGCAGTTCTTC
TRBJ2-5,NA,TRBD1,TRBV7-9,CASSFHLGQPQETQYF,TGTGCCAGCAGCTTCCACTTGGGACAGCCCCAAGAGACCCAGTACTTC
TRBJ2-7,few,TRBD1,TRBV9,CASSAGTGDSYEQYF,TGTGCCAGCAGCGCAGGGACAGGGGATTCCTACGAGCAGTACTTC
TRBJ1-1,once,NA,TRBV6-1,CASSQGAMNTEAFF,TGTGCCAGCAGCCAAGGGGCCATGAACACTGAAGCTTTCTTT
TRBJ2-7,NA,NA,TRBV7-2,CASSPYSYEQYF,TGTGCCAGCAGCCCCTACTCCTACGAGCAGTACTTC
TRBJ1-1,once,NA,TRBV5-1,CASSWGDRTESRAFF,TGCGCCAGCAGCTGGGGAGATAGGACAGAATCTCGGGCTTTCTTT
TRBJ1-2,few,TRBD1,TRBV7-9,CASSLGDRQYRLVGGYTF,TGTGCCAGCAGCTTAGGGGACAGACAATATCGCCTGGTGGGTGGCTACACCTTC
TRBJ1-4,once,TRBD1,TRBV4-2,CASSRDRLNNEKLFF,TGTGCCAGCAGCCGGGACAGGCTTAATAATGAAAAACTGTTTTTT
TRBJ2-7,NA,NA,TRBV15,CATRGGGSSYEQYF,TGTGCCACCAGGGGGGGAGGTAGCTCCTACGAGCAGTACTTC
TRBJ2-7,NA,TRBD1,TRBV6-6,CASSLGGIYEQYF,TGTGCCAGCAGTTTAGGGGGCATCTACGAGCAGTACTTC
TRBJ2-1,NA,NA,TRBV7-3,CASSSGLHNEQFF,TGTGCCAGCAGCTCCGGACTGCACAATGAGCAGTTCTTC
TRBJ2-7,NA,TRBD2,TRBV19,CASSRLAGGDPRAYEQYF,TGTGCCAGTAGTAGACTAGCGGGAGGGGATCCTCGAGCCTACGAGCAGTACTTC
TRBJ2-7,NA,TRBD1,TRBV7-9,CASSRTGTPGGEQYF,TGTGCCAGCAGCCGGACCGGGACCCCAGGGGGCGAGCAGTACTTC
TRBJ2-2,NA,NA,TRBV25-1,CASSHAGKDTGELFF,TGTGCCAGCAGTCATGCAGGGAAAGACACCGGGGAGCTGTTTTTT
TRBJ2-7,once,NA,TRBV5-6,CASSLLDPGEQYF,TGTGCCAGCAGCTTGTTAGACCCGGGCGAGCAGTACTTC
TRBJ2-2,NA,NA,TRBV7-2,CASSRSSGERTGELFF,TGTGCCAGCAGCCGGTCCTCCGGGGAGCGCACCGGGGAGCTGTTTTTT
TRBJ1-5,once,NA,TRBV19,CASSHSRYPNQPQHF,TGTGCCAGTAGCCACTCCAGGTACCCCAATCAGCCCCAGCATTTT
TRBJ2-3,NA,TRBD2,TRBV6-4,CASSDGGGATDTQYF,TGTGCCAGCAGTGACGGCGGGGGGGCCACAGATACGCAGTATTTT
TRBJ2-1,NA,NA,TRBV4-1,CASSPWVGVHNEQFF,TGCGCCAGCAGCCCGTGGGTAGGGGTACACAATGAGCAGTTCTTC
TRBJ2-7,once,TRBD1,TRBV27,CASSLSADRVSYEQYF,TGTGCCAGCAGTTTATCGGCGGACAGGGTCTCCTACGAGCAGTACTTC
TRBJ2-1,NA,TRBD2,TRBV5-4,CASSLLWRGSSYNEQFF,TGTGCCAGCAGCTTGTTATGGCGGGGGAGCTCCTACAATGAGCAGTTCTTC
TRBJ2-5,NA,TRBD2,TRBV9,CASSPPAGEETQYF,TGTGCCAGCAGCCCCCCAGCGGGAGAAGAGACCCAGTACTTC
TRBJ1-5,NA,NA,TRBV7-2,CASSLHREQPQHF,TGTGCCAGCAGCCTACACAGGGAGCAGCCCCAGCATTTT
TRBJ2-4,NA,NA,TRBV6-1,CASVTGAKNIQYF,TGTGCCAGCGTAACAGGGGCCAAAAACATTCAGTACTTC